The 11 T cell receptor beta chains below come from one sample, sequenced in a study of CD8 T cells in ankylosing spondylitis. TCRdb re-called the 5' RACE reads with MiXCR, one entry per CDR3 protein. In the table there are around 540,000 distinct CDR3 sequences, roughly 12% of which are singletons. These TCRs are of unknown antigen specificity. Findings and caveats of the study: What seemed typical of ankylosing spondylitis blood was a TCR beta motif built from 8 or 9 highly homologous variants.

The sample comprised blood, either unsorted or a sorted T cell fraction (not recorded which). Receptors originate from a male donor with ankylosing spondylitis.

Only a few counts were recorded for this clonotype. The gene calls are TRBV7-9 and TRBJ1-5; D is possibly TRBD1 (6 bases). In germline, CDR1 is SEHNR, CDR2 FQNEAQ (reference sequence). Deletions cut 5 bases from V and 8 bases from J, with 16 bases between. The CDR3 is made up of 14 amino acids. This CDR3 is CASSPGGSGEPQHF. CDR3 bases: TGTGCCAGCAGCCCTGGGGGGTCAGGGGAGCCCCAGCATTTT.

This clonotype was counted a few times. V and J are TRBV20-1 and TRBJ2-1, with 7 nucleotides matching TRBD2. Germline CDR1 DFQATT, CDR2 SNEGSKA (reference sequence). With V trimmed by 6 bases and J by 0 bases, 11 bases remained unmatched. CDR3 length: 16 amino acids. The CDR3 region has the DNA TGCAGTGCGGTAAAATGGGGGGGTGACTCCTACAATGAGCAGTTCTTC. Translated: CSAVKWGGDSYNEQFF.

This clonotype was found a few times. The chain is built from TRBV7-6 and TRBJ2-3; D possibly corresponds to TRBD1 (6 bases). The CDR3 consists of 15 residues. The V end lost 4 bases, the J end lost 6 bases, and 17 bases lay between the germline ends. CDR1 SGHVS and CDR2 FNYEAQ come from the germline V gene. The CDR3 protein is CASSSGHRDSDTQYF. The CDR3 DNA follows: TGTGCCAGCAGCTCAGGACACAGGGATTCGGATACGCAGTATTTT.

The rearrangement joins TRBV7-6 to TRBJ2-5; D may match TRBD1 or TRBD2 (5 bases each). The ends were cut back, 2 bases at V and 1 base at J, with 20 bases in the middle. CDR1 is SGHVS, CDR2 FNYEAQ, per germline. CDR3 length: 18 amino acids. The DNA for the CDR3 is TGTGCCAGCAGCTTAAAAGCGGCAGGGCCTCCGTTCCAAGAGACCCAGTACTTC. Amino acids: CASSLKAAGPPFQETQYF.

This clonotype came up a few times. This chain connects TRBV20-1 to TRBJ1-5, with TRBD1 matching over 9 bases. The CDR3 contains 17 residues. The V segment lost 3 bases and the J segment 0 bases; nucleotides outside the gene matches: 9. The germline V gene encodes CDR1 DFQATT and CDR2 SNEGSKA (reference sequence). DNA for the CDR3: TGCAGTGCTAGTTCCCGGGACAGGGAACTTAGCAATCAGCCCCAGCATTTT. It translates to CSASSRDRELSNQPQHF.

This chain joins TRBV20-1 and TRBJ1-5, with D maybe TRBD1 (5 bases). The CDR3 runs 14 residues. Germline V CDR1 and CDR2: DFQATT, SNEGSKA (reference sequence). V lost 6 bases and J 7 bases, leaving 19 bases between the germline ends. CDR3 sequence: CSATRQSGIQPQHF. CDR3 bases: TGCAGTGCCACAAGACAGAGTGGGATCCAGCCCCAGCATTTT.

V usage is TRBV20-1 and J usage is TRBJ2-1; 10 bases align to TRBD2. Germline V CDR1 and CDR2: DFQATT, SNEGSKA (reference sequence). The trim removed 1 base at V and 0 bases at J, leaving 6 bases unmatched. There are 17 residues in the CDR3. The CDR3 DNA reads TGCAGTGCTAGAGGAGGACTAGCGGAGAGCTCCTACAATGAGCAGTTCTTC. Translated: CSARGGLAESSYNEQFF.

This clonotype was seen only a few times. The chain employs TRBV27 and TRBJ2-7; 12 bases match TRBD2. J gave up 6 bases and V 0 bases, and 3 bases lay outside the gene matches. Per the germline V gene, CDR1 is MNHEY and CDR2 is SMNVEV (reference sequence). This CDR3 spans 15 amino acids. CDR3 protein: CASSLSGLAGGEQYF. The CDR3 DNA is TGTGCCAGCAGTTTATCGGGACTAGCGGGTGGCGAGCAGTACTTC.

This clonotype was counted between two and nine times. V is TRBV5-1 and J is TRBJ1-4, with 8 bases identical to TRBD1. The CDR3 is made up of 14 amino acids. Germline-derived CDR1 and CDR2 are SGHRS and YFSETQ. Trimming at V came to 3 bases and at J to 8 bases, leaving 6 bases not matched to a gene. The CDR3 spells CASSSQGVVEKLFF. CDR3 DNA sequence: TGCGCCAGCAGCTCACAGGGGGTGGTCGAAAAACTGTTTTTT.

Only a few counts were recorded for this clonotype. The rearrangement joins TRBV2 to TRBJ1-1; the match to TRBD1 covers 7 bases. Losses at the gene ends were 5 bases for V and 5 bases for J; bases not matched to a gene: 11. The CDR3 loop spans 15 amino acids. CDR1 is SNHLY and CDR2 is FYNNEI in the germline V gene. CDR3 sequence: CASSRDRAGKTEAFF. CDR3 in DNA: TGTGCCAGCAGTCGAGACAGGGCTGGGAAAACTGAAGCTTTCTTT. The complete variable domain, with remaining parts taken from reference TRBV2 and TRBJ1-1, reads EPEVTQTPSHQVTQMGQEVILRCVPISNHLYFYWYRQILGQKVEFLVSFYNNEISEKSEIFDDQFSVERPDGSNFTLKIRSTKLEDSAMYFCASSRDRAGKTEAFFGQGTRLTVV.

The J gene is TRBJ2-7, the V gene TRBV7-2; tentatively, D is TRBD1 (6 bases). The V and J ends lost 4 bases and 7 bases respectively, with 20 bases between them. Germline CDR1 SGHTA, CDR2 FQGNSA. The CDR3 consists of 15 residues. In DNA, the CDR3 is TGTGCCAGCAGCTCGCGGGTACAGGGCCCAGGGGAGCAGTACTTC. Protein product: CASSSRVQGPGEQYF.